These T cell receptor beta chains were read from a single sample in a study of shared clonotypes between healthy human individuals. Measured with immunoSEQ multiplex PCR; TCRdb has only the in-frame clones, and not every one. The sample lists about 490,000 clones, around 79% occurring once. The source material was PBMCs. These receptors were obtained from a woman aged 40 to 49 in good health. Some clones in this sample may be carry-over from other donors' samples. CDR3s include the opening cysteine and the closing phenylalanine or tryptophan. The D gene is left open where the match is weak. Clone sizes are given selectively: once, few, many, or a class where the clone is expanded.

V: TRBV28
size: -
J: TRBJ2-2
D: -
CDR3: CASSLQGSRENTGELFF
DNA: TGTGCCAGCAGTTTGCAGGGGTCGCGGGAAAACACCGGGGAGCTGTTTTTT

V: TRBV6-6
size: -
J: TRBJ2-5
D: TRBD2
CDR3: CASSYSGTSGETQYF
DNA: TGTGCCAGCAGTTACTCAGGGACTAGCGGGGAGACCCAGTACTTC

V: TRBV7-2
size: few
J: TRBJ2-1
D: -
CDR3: CASSLDRVAEQFF
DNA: TGTGCCAGCAGCTTAGACAGGGTTGCTGAGCAGTTCTTC

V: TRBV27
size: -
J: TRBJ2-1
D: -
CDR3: CASSKSYNEQFF
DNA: TGTGCCAGCAGTAAATCATACAATGAGCAGTTCTTC

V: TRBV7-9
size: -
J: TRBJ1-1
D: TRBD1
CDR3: CASSHHRGYMNTEAFF
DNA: TGTGCCAGCAGCCATCACAGGGGGTACATGAACACTGAAGCTTTCTTT

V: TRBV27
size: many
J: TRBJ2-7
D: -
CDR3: CASSLYQGSYEQYF
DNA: TGTGCCAGCAGTTTATATCAGGGTTCCTACGAGCAGTACTTC

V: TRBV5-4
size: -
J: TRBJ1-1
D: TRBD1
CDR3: CASSLDDRENTEAFF
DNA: TGTGCCAGCAGCTTGGATGACAGGGAGAACACTGAAGCTTTCTTT

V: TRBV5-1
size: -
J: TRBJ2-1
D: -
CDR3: CASSLNPGANEQFF
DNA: TGCGCCAGCAGCTTGAATCCGGGAGCTAATGAGCAGTTCTTC

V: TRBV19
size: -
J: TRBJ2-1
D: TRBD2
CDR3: CASSIAGGRASRYNEQFF
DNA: TGTGCCAGTAGTATCGCCGGCGGGAGGGCCTCTAGGTACAATGAGCAGTTCTTC

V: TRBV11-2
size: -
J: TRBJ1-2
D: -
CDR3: CASSLGLSGGSGYTF
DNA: TGTGCCAGCAGCTTAGGATTATCGGGGGGGTCCGGCTACACCTTC

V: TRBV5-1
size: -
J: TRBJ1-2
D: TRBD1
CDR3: CASSEGQDYGYTF
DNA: TGCGCCAGCAGCGAGGGACAGGACTATGGCTACACCTTC

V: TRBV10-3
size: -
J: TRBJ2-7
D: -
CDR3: CAISEGANYEQYF
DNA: TGTGCCATCAGTGAAGGGGCTAACTACGAGCAGTACTTC

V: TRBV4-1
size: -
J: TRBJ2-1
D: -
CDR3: CASSQQGRNEQFF
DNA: TGCGCCAGCAGCCAACAGGGACGCAATGAGCAGTTCTTC

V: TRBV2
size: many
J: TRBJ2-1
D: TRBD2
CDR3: CASRVLAGGSEQFF
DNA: TGTGCCAGCAGAGTACTAGCGGGAGGTAGTGAGCAGTTCTTC

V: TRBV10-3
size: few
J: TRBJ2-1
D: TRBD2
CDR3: CAISSGTSGSSVYEQFF
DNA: TGTGCCATCAGTAGCGGGACTAGCGGGAGTAGTGTCTATGAGCAGTTCTTC

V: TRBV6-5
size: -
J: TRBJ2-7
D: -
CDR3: CASSYSARLAEQYF
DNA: TGTGCCAGCAGTTACTCCGCCAGGCTGGCCGAGCAGTACTTC

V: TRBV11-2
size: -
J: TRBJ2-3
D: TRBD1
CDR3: CASSYRGESTDTQYF
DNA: TGTGCCAGCAGCTACAGGGGGGAGAGCACAGATACGCAGTATTTT